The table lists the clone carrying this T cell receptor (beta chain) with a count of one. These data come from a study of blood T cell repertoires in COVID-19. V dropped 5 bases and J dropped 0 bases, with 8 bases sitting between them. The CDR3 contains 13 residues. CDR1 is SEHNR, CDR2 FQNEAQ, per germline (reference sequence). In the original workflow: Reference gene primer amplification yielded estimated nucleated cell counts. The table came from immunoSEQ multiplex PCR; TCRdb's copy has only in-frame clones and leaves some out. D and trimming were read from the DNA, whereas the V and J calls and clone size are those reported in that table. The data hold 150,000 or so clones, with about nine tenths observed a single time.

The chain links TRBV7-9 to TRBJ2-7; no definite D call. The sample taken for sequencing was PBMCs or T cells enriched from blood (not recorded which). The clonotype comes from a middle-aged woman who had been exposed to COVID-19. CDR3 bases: TGTGCCAGCAGCCCACAGAACTCCTACGAGCAGTACTTC. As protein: CASSPQNSYEQYF.